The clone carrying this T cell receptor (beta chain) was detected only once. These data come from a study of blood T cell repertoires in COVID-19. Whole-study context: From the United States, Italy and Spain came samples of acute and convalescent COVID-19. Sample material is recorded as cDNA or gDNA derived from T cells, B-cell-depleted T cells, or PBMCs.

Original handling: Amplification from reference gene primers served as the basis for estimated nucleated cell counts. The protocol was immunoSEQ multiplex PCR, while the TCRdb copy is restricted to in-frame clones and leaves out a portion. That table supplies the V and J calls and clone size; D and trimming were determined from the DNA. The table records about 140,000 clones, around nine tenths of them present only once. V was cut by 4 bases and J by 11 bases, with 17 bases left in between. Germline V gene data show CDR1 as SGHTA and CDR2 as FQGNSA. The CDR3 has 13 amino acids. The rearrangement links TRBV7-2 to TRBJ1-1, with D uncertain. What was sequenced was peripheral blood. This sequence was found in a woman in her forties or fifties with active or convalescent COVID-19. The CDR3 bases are TGTGCCAGCAGCTCTCGGTCCGGGGATGGCGCTTTCTTT. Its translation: CASSSRSGDGAFF.